This TCR beta chain was documented in a study of OX40 agonist ivuxolimab in advanced cancers. Overall study results and limits: The study found among the lowest clonal expansion in partial responders at 0.1-3.0 mg/kg.

This clone was detected once. What it binds is not known. The repertoire was sequenced with immunoSEQ multiplex PCR; TCRdb's copy has only in-frame clones and lacks some. Altogether about 83,000 clones are present, approximately 84% being singletons, with the ten largest covering 7.3%. The timepoints at which blood was sampled were baseline, cycle 4 day 1, and cycle 7 day 1. Germline V gene data show CDR1 as LNHDA and CDR2 as SQIVND (reference sequence). The CDR3 is made up of 13 amino acids. Trimming removed 2 bases from V and 5 bases from J, with 8 bases in between. The receptor was isolated from an adult with an advanced solid tumor such as melanoma, head and neck, liver or kidney cancer. The chain couples TRBV19 to TRBJ2-3; no clear D gene. Sequencing used CD4+ or CD8+ T cells sorted from blood, obtained in a trial of the OX40 agonist ivuxolimab. The CDR3 loop is CASSILGGDTQYF. The CDR3 DNA sequence: TGTGCCAGTAGTATATTGGGCGGAGATACGCAGTATTTT.